These T cell receptor beta chains were read from a single sample in a study of shared clonotypes between healthy human individuals. Sequencing was performed with immunoSEQ multiplex PCR; in TCRdb, only in-frame clones are kept and a portion is missing. The table shows around 1,000,000 clones, with approximately 77% occurring only once. The specimen was memory CD4+ T cells from PBMCs. Receptors originate from a man aged 18 to 29 in good health. Some clones in this sample may be carry-over from other donors' samples. CDR3s include the opening cysteine and the closing phenylalanine or tryptophan. D genes are given only for firm matches. Part of the rows lack a size; the others show once, few, many or a class for expanded clones.

length: 16
D: NA
J: TRBJ2-2
size: NA
V: TRBV5-4
CDR3: CASSPSGRRNTGELFF
DNA: TGTGCCAGCAGCCCAAGCGGTAGAAGGAACACCGGGGAGCTGTTTTTT

length: 15
D: TRBD2
J: TRBJ2-7
size: NA
V: TRBV7-2
CDR3: CASRKGPSGFYEQYF
DNA: TGTGCCAGCAGGAAGGGGCCTAGCGGCTTCTACGAGCAGTACTTC

length: 13
D: NA
J: TRBJ1-2
size: many
V: TRBV30
CDR3: CAWSTRGGGGYTF
DNA: TGTGCCTGGAGTACGCGGGGGGGAGGTGGCTACACCTTC

length: 14
D: TRBD1
J: TRBJ1-2
size: NA
V: TRBV7-9
CDR3: CASSLWDRDYGYTF
DNA: TGTGCCAGCAGCTTATGGGACAGGGACTATGGCTACACCTTC

length: 15
D: NA
J: TRBJ1-5
size: NA
V: TRBV11-2
CDR3: CASSPSLGGNQPQHF
DNA: TGTGCCAGCAGCCCCAGTTTAGGGGGCAATCAGCCCCAGCATTTT

length: 17
D: NA
J: TRBJ2-3
size: NA
V: TRBV11-1
CDR3: CASSFDLGEVDPDTQYF
DNA: TGTGCCAGCAGCTTCGATCTAGGGGAGGTGGATCCAGATACGCAGTATTTT

length: 17
D: NA
J: TRBJ2-2
size: NA
V: TRBV28
CDR3: CASSDLGGKGGPGELFF
DNA: TGTGCCAGCAGTGACCTGGGAGGGAAAGGGGGACCCGGGGAGCTGTTTTTT

length: 12
D: NA
J: TRBJ2-7
size: few
V: TRBV7-2
CDR3: CASSPGPYEQYF
DNA: TGTGCCAGCAGCCCTGGTCCCTACGAGCAGTACTTC

length: 14
D: NA
J: TRBJ1-2
size: NA
V: TRBV7-8
CDR3: CASSPQTDYYGYTF
DNA: TGTGCCAGCAGCCCGCAGACAGACTACTATGGCTACACCTTC

length: 14
D: NA
J: TRBJ2-4
size: NA
V: TRBV19
CDR3: CATRETLAKNIQYF
DNA: TGTGCCACTCGGGAGACACTAGCCAAAAACATTCAGTACTTC

length: 14
D: NA
J: TRBJ2-1
size: NA
V: TRBV7-2
CDR3: CASSLRPGDNEQFF
DNA: TGTGCCAGCAGCTTAAGACCAGGGGACAATGAGCAGTTCTTC

length: 13
D: TRBD2
J: TRBJ2-7
size: NA
V: TRBV10-3
CDR3: CAIGSGALGEQYF
DNA: TGTGCCATCGGTAGCGGGGCCCTTGGAGAGCAGTACTTC

length: 14
D: NA
J: TRBJ2-7
size: once
V: TRBV6-1
CDR3: CASSEGVHPYEQYF
DNA: TGTGCCAGCAGTGAAGGGGTACACCCCTACGAGCAGTACTTC

length: 16
D: TRBD1
J: TRBJ1-1
size: NA
V: TRBV11-1
CDR3: CASSQEPGQPNTEAFF
DNA: TGTGCCAGCAGCCAGGAACCGGGACAGCCAAACACTGAAGCTTTCTTT

length: 20
D: TRBD1
J: TRBJ1-5
size: NA
V: TRBV19
CDR3: CASSTSIPTRDRGPNQPQHF
DNA: TGTGCCAGTAGTACTTCAATCCCGACAAGGGACAGGGGGCCTAATCAGCCCCAGCATTTT

length: 15
D: NA
J: TRBJ1-2
size: NA
V: TRBV19
CDR3: CASSTDLDRHYGYTF
DNA: TGTGCCAGTAGTACCGACCTAGACAGGCACTATGGCTACACCTTC

length: 15
D: NA
J: TRBJ1-1
size: once
V: TRBV6-5
CDR3: CASRSWQNMNTEAFF
DNA: TGTGCCAGCAGATCGTGGCAGAACATGAACACTGAAGCTTTCTTT

length: 13
D: NA
J: TRBJ1-1
size: few
V: TRBV2
CDR3: CASKGQPNTEAFF
DNA: TGTGCCAGCAAGGGACAACCGAACACTGAAGCTTTCTTT

length: 12
D: NA
J: TRBJ1-3
size: NA
V: TRBV5-6
CDR3: CASSAGGNTIYF
DNA: TGTGCCAGCAGCGCCGGGGGGAACACCATATATTTT

length: 13
D: NA
J: TRBJ2-1
size: NA
V: TRBV7-8
CDR3: CASSLLRVNEQFF
DNA: TGTGCCAGCAGCTTGTTGAGGGTAAATGAGCAGTTCTTC

length: 12
D: NA
J: TRBJ2-7
size: NA
V: TRBV5-6
CDR3: CASSLPVGHQYF
DNA: TGTGCCAGCAGCTTGCCGGTGGGACACCAGTACTTC

length: 14
D: NA
J: TRBJ1-2
size: NA
V: TRBV19
CDR3: CASSLVGTGYGYTF
DNA: TGTGCCAGTAGTCTCGTGGGGACGGGGTATGGCTACACCTTC

length: 15
D: TRBD1
J: TRBJ2-2
size: once
V: TRBV19
CDR3: CASNAQGVYSGELFF
DNA: TGTGCCAGTAATGCGCAGGGGGTATATTCCGGGGAGCTGTTTTTT

length: 13
D: NA
J: TRBJ2-3
size: NA
V: TRBV14
CDR3: CASSPPNTDTQYF
DNA: TGTGCCAGCAGCCCACCTAACACAGATACGCAGTATTTT

length: 15
D: NA
J: TRBJ1-2
size: NA
V: TRBV28
CDR3: CASSYKPDHHYGYTF
DNA: TGTGCCAGCAGTTACAAACCTGATCACCACTATGGCTACACCTTC

length: 10
D: NA
J: TRBJ2-3
size: NA
V: TRBV28
CDR3: CASGDDTQYF
DNA: TGTGCCAGCGGAGACGATACGCAGTATTTT

length: 15
D: TRBD2
J: TRBJ2-1
size: many
V: TRBV11-2
CDR3: CASSPWLAGSNEQFF
DNA: TGTGCCAGCAGCCCCTGGCTAGCGGGGAGCAATGAGCAGTTCTTC

length: 13
D: TRBD1
J: TRBJ1-1
size: NA
V: TRBV30
CDR3: CAWSRQGSSEAFF
DNA: TGTGCCTGGAGCAGACAGGGATCATCTGAAGCTTTCTTT

length: 15
D: NA
J: TRBJ2-1
size: NA
V: TRBV18
CDR3: CASSEDGYPDNEQFF
DNA: TGTGCCAGCTCAGAGGACGGTTACCCCGACAATGAGCAGTTCTTC